Listed below are T cell receptor beta chains from one sample, sequenced in a study of graft-versus-host responses after intestinal transplantation. Their antigen targets remain unknown. The assay was immunoSEQ multiplex PCR, and TCRdb's table has in-frame clones only and misses some. The table shows some 70,000 clones, with over 75% occurring only once. Sequencing used unstimulated CD8+ T cells sorted from spleen or lymph node cells, obtained before transplant. The receptors originated from a human donor who was the organ donor for an intestinal transplant. The CDR3 runs from the conserved cysteine through the conserved F or W. D genes are given only for firm matches. Clone size is stated in some rows and not others, as once, few, many or a class when expanded.

TRBV30	-	-	TRBJ1-3	CAWRGSGNTIYF	TGTGCCTGGAGGGGCTCTGGAAACACCATATATTTT
TRBV7-8	-	-	TRBJ1-1	CASSGRTQDEAFF	TGTGCCAGCAGCGGAAGGACGCAGGATGAAGCTTTCTTT
TRBV5-1	-	-	TRBJ1-2	CASSIGTVNYGYTF	TGCGCCAGCAGCATAGGGACGGTTAACTATGGCTACACCTTC
TRBV4-1	-	-	TRBJ1-1	CASSQVGGGTEAFF	TGCGCCAGCAGCCAAGTGGGAGGGGGCACTGAAGCTTTCTTT
TRBV30	-	-	TRBJ1-5	CAWRDQSGAEDQPQHF	TGTGCCTGGAGGGATCAGTCGGGGGCAGAGGATCAGCCCCAGCATTTT
TRBV5-3	-	TRBD2	TRBJ2-7	CARSPGLAGAYEQYF	TGTGCCAGAAGTCCGGGACTAGCGGGGGCCTACGAGCAGTACTTC
TRBV7-9	-	-	TRBJ1-2	CASSLSGDTLGGYTF	TGTGCCAGCAGCTTGTCCGGGGACACTCTGGGGGGCTACACCTTC
TRBV6-1	once	-	TRBJ1-1	CASMRSENTEAFF	TGTGCCAGCATGAGATCAGAAAACACTGAAGCCTTCTTT
TRBV28	-	-	TRBJ2-7	CASSFSGEFEQYF	TGTGCCAGCAGTTTTTCGGGGGAGTTCGAGCAGTACTTC
TRBV4-1	-	-	TRBJ1-5	CASSHPPTGSIVGSNQPQHF	TGCGCCAGCAGCCATCCCCCAACAGGTTCAATAGTCGGGAGCAATCAGCCCCAGCATTTT
TRBV9	-	-	TRBJ2-1	CASSERKHYNEQFF	TGTGCCAGCAGCGAGAGGAAACACTACAATGAGCAGTTCTTC
TRBV9	-	-	TRBJ2-3	CASSVMGGGTDTQYF	TGTGCCAGCAGCGTAATGGGCGGGGGCACAGATACGCAGTATTTT
TRBV10-3	-	-	TRBJ2-7	CAISGLEGYEQYF	TGTGCCATCAGTGGCCTGGAGGGGTACGAGCAGTACTTC
TRBV2	-	-	TRBJ1-2	CASGGRTSYGYTF	TGTGCCAGCGGGGGACGGACGAGCTATGGCTACACCTTC
TRBV7-8	-	TRBD2	TRBJ2-1	CASSLGTSGSPRNEQFF	TGTGCCAGCAGCCTCGGGACTAGCGGTTCCCCGAGGAATGAGCAGTTCTTC
TRBV9	-	-	TRBJ1-1	CASSVEGVTEAFF	TGTGCCAGCAGCGTAGAGGGTGTCACTGAAGCTTTCTTT
TRBV30	-	-	TRBJ2-6	CAWTSGTGANVLTF	TGTGCCTGGACTAGTGGCACTGGGGCCAACGTCCTGACTTTC
TRBV10-3	-	TRBD2	TRBJ2-1	CASREGPTPHEQFF	TGTGCGTCTCGGGAGGGGCCGACCCCCCATGAGCAGTTCTTC
TRBV6-5	-	-	TRBJ2-7	CASSYSGSPAYEQYF	TGTGCCAGCAGTTACTCTGGGTCACCGGCCTACGAGCAGTACTTC
TRBV5-1	-	TRBD2	TRBJ2-7	CASRRVAGVYEQYF	TGCGCCAGCAGACGCGTAGCGGGGGTTTACGAGCAGTACTTC
TRBV2	few	-	TRBJ2-3	CASSGGRETDTQYF	TGTGCCAGCAGTGGGGGCAGGGAGACAGATACGCAGTATTTT
TRBV25-1	-	-	TRBJ1-2	CASSASGGYTF	TGTGCCAGCAGTGCAAGTGGGGGCTACACCTTC
TRBV14	-	-	TRBJ2-1	CASSQGAFYNEQFF	TGTGCCAGCAGCCAAGGAGCGTTCTACAATGAGCAGTTCTTC
TRBV2	-	-	TRBJ2-2	CASNSDPNTGELFF	TGTGCCAGCAATAGTGACCCGAACACCGGGGAGCTGTTTTTT
TRBV27	-	-	TRBJ2-1	CASIVGNEQFF	TGTGCCAGCATCGTCGGAAATGAGCAGTTCTTC
TRBV19	-	-	TRBJ1-2	CAARGGTYGYTF	TGTGCCGCCCGGGGGGGGACCTATGGCTACACCTTC
TRBV15	-	-	TRBJ2-7	CASPGDPGGVLPSYEQYF	TGTGCCAGCCCTGGCGACCCAGGGGGGGTCCTTCCATCCTACGAGCAGTACTTC
TRBV9	-	TRBD2	TRBJ2-7	CASSVDTSGGYEQYF	TGTGCCAGCAGCGTAGACACTAGCGGGGGTTACGAGCAGTACTTC
TRBV7-6	-	-	TRBJ2-2	CASSLEANTGELFF	TGTGCCAGCAGCTTAGAGGCGAACACCGGGGAGCTGTTTTTT
TRBV15	-	TRBD1	TRBJ2-2	CATSRATGAAGELFF	TGTGCCACCAGCAGAGCGACAGGGGCGGCCGGGGAGCTGTTTTTT
TRBV6-5	few	-	TRBJ1-5	CASSEGPDGPQHF	TGTGCCAGCAGTGAAGGGCCCGACGGGCCCCAGCATTTT
TRBV5-1	-	-	TRBJ2-6	CASSSESSGANVLTF	TGCGCCAGCAGCTCAGAGAGCTCTGGGGCCAACGTCCTGACTTTC
TRBV15	-	-	TRBJ1-1	CATSRDNGGLGTEAFF	TGTGCCACCAGCAGAGATAATGGGGGTTTGGGCACTGAAGCTTTCTTT
TRBV7-9	-	TRBD2	TRBJ2-3	CASSLPLSRLAGSTDTQYF	TGTGCCAGCAGCTTACCACTAAGCAGACTAGCGGGGAGCACAGATACGCAGTATTTT
TRBV7-9	-	TRBD1	TRBJ1-2	CASSPGQGVHGYTF	TGTGCCAGCAGCCCGGGACAGGGGGTACATGGCTACACCTTC
TRBV5-6	-	-	TRBJ1-2	CASSQQDYGYTF	TGTGCCAGCAGTCAACAGGACTATGGCTACACCTTC
TRBV19	-	TRBD1	TRBJ1-5	CASSPTGVEQPQHF	TGTGCCAGTAGTCCAACAGGGGTGGAACAGCCCCAGCATTTT
TRBV21-1	-	-	TRBJ2-2	CASRISAGELFF	TGTGCCAGTAGGATTAGCGCCGGGGAGCTGTTTTTT
TRBV6-1	-	-	TRBJ1-5	CASSALRVGGSNQPQHF	TGTGCCAGCAGTGCCCTCAGGGTAGGGGGTAGCAATCAGCCCCAGCATTTT
TRBV7-9	-	-	TRBJ2-3	CASSLVGLVGSDTQYF	TGTGCCAGCAGCTTAGTCGGTCTAGTTGGTTCGGATACGCAGTATTTT
TRBV20-1	-	-	TRBJ2-3	CSARGGPPGF	TGCAGTGCTAGAGGGGGGCCCCCGGGTTTT
TRBV7-8	-	-	TRBJ2-1	CASSPNARYSYNEQFF	TGTGCCAGCAGCCCAAACGCCAGGTACTCCTACAATGAGCAGTTCTTC
TRBV6-1	-	-	TRBJ1-5	CASRLKSNQPQHF	TGTGCCAGCAGATTGAAAAGCAATCAGCCCCAGCATTTT
TRBV5-5	-	TRBD1	TRBJ1-5	CASSLRQGNQPQHF	TGTGCCAGCAGCTTGAGACAGGGGAATCAGCCCCAGCATTTT
TRBV30	once	-	TRBJ2-7	CAWRHSSGGPTYEQYF	TGTGCCTGGCGCCACTCCTCCGGGGGGCCAACCTACGAGCAGTACTTC
TRBV6-1	-	-	TRBJ2-3	CASSGIQGPDTQYF	TGTGCCAGCAGTGGGATCCAGGGGCCAGATACGCAGTATTTT
TRBV7-9	-	-	TRBJ1-5	CASSLGSYQPQHF	TGTGCCAGCAGCTTAGGCTCTTATCAGCCCCAGCATTTT